This is a list of T cell receptor beta chains from one sample in a study of blood T cell repertoires in COVID-19. Assay used: immunoSEQ multiplex PCR; TCRdb lists only in-frame clones, some missing. This table has approximately 240,000 clones, around 84% appearing once. The material sequenced was peripheral blood. The receptors derive from an elderly woman with active or convalescent COVID-19. Both conserved end residues are part of each CDR3. Each record gives: J gene, clone size, D gene, V gene, CDR3 protein, CDR3 DNA. The D gene is left open where the match is weak. The size entry is marked missing in some rows and otherwise reads once, few, many or a size class.

TRBJ1-3	-	-	TRBV7-2	CASSPRGFSGNTIYF	TGTGCCAGCAGCCCCCGGGGGTTCTCTGGAAACACCATATATTTT
TRBJ2-7	-	TRBD2	TRBV4-3	CASSLQSGGANEQYF	TGCGCCAGCAGCCTCCAAAGCGGGGGGGCCAACGAGCAGTACTTC
TRBJ2-3	-	-	TRBV7-2	CASSFGGSTDTQYF	TGTGCCAGCAGCTTTGGGGGGAGCACAGATACGCAGTATTTT
TRBJ2-2	-	-	TRBV14	CASSQGGLNTGELFF	TGTGCCAGCAGCCAGGGGGGGCTGAACACCGGGGAGCTGTTTTTT
TRBJ2-5	-	-	TRBV19	CASSTSGYQETQYF	TGTGCCAGTAGTACTTCAGGGTACCAAGAGACCCAGTACTTC
TRBJ2-7	-	TRBD2	TRBV5-1	CASRTGTRTYEQYF	TGCGCCAGCAGGACCGGGACTAGGACCTACGAGCAGTACTTC
TRBJ2-2	-	-	TRBV4-2	CASSQDSLARNSGELFF	TGTGCCAGCAGCCAAGATTCCCTAGCAAGAAACAGCGGGGAGCTGTTTTTT
TRBJ2-3	-	-	TRBV11-3	CASSPRTSSTDTQYF	TGTGCCAGCAGCCCACGGACATCTAGCACAGATACGCAGTATTTT
TRBJ1-2	-	TRBD1	TRBV9	CASSTPGQSKYTF	TGTGCCAGCAGCACCCCGGGACAGAGTAAATACACCTTC
TRBJ1-1	-	-	TRBV15	CATSRDPRGNTEAFF	TGTGCCACCAGCAGAGATCCCAGGGGCAACACTGAAGCTTTCTTT
TRBJ2-3	-	TRBD1	TRBV13	CASSARDSSTDTQYF	TGTGCCAGCAGCGCCCGGGACAGTAGCACAGATACGCAGTATTTT
TRBJ2-1	-	TRBD2	TRBV5-5	CASQTSGFNEQFF	TGTGCCAGCCAGACTAGCGGGTTTAATGAGCAGTTCTTC
TRBJ1-5	-	-	TRBV11-3	CASSFPPGGGNQPQHF	TGTGCCAGCAGCTTCCCTCCGGGAGGTGGCAATCAGCCCCAGCATTTT
TRBJ1-6	-	-	TRBV9	CASSALGRHGSPLHF	TGTGCCAGCAGCGCATTGGGCAGGCATGGGTCACCCCTCCACTTT
TRBJ2-1	-	TRBD2	TRBV2	CASSPGGAEFF	TGTGCCAGCAGCCCCGGGGGGGCGGAGTTCTTC
TRBJ2-2	-	-	TRBV6-4	CASSTRGGEGSTGELFF	TGTGCCAGCAGCACCCGAGGGGGTGAGGGGAGCACCGGGGAGCTGTTTTTT
TRBJ1-4	few	TRBD1	TRBV19	CASSIVAGTGGNEKLFF	TGTGCCAGTAGTATCGTCGCCGGGACAGGGGGTAATGAAAAACTGTTTTTT
TRBJ2-5	few	TRBD2	TRBV3-1/TRBV3-2	CASSGGTTETQYF	TGTGCCAGCAGCGGGGGGACTACAGAGACCCAGTACTTC
TRBJ2-3	once	TRBD2	TRBV19	CAIKGIGREDTQYF	TGTGCCATTAAGGGTATCGGGCGGGAGGATACGCAGTATTTT
TRBJ2-1	-	TRBD2	TRBV7-2	CASSVRGGLAGLWGEQFF	TGTGCCAGCAGCGTACGGGGTGGGCTAGCGGGTCTATGGGGTGAGCAGTTCTTC
TRBJ2-2	-	-	TRBV3-1/TRBV3-2	CASSQIPGNTGELFF	TGTGCCAGCAGCCAAATTCCAGGGAACACCGGGGAGCTGTTTTTT
TRBJ1-2	-	-	TRBV5-6	CASSLDGSYGYTF	TGTGCCAGCAGCTTGGACGGGTCCTATGGCTACACCTTC
TRBJ2-3	once	-	TRBV6-5	CATRPVGVTDTQYF	TGTGCCACGCGCCCGGTAGGGGTCACAGATACGCAGTATTTT
TRBJ2-7	-	TRBD1	TRBV6-4	CASSALTGGYEQYF	TGTGCCAGCAGTGCCCTGACAGGGGGCTACGAGCAGTACTTC
TRBJ2-2	-	TRBD2	TRBV27	CASSADKDPSGFTGELFF	TGTGCCAGCAGTGCAGACAAGGACCCTAGCGGATTCACCGGGGAGCTGTTTTTT
TRBJ2-4	-	TRBD2	TRBV18	CASSKTSGALAKNIQYF	TGTGCCAGCTCAAAAACGAGCGGGGCACTAGCCAAAAACATTCAGTACTTC
TRBJ2-5	-	-	TRBV30	CAWSLAAGSTGTQYF	TGTGCCTGGAGTTTAGCGGCAGGGAGTACCGGGACCCAGTACTTC
TRBJ2-7	-	TRBD2	TRBV19	CASSPGLAGGSPYEQYF	TGTGCCAGTAGTCCAGGACTAGCGGGAGGATCCCCCTACGAGCAGTACTTC
TRBJ2-1	-	-	TRBV5-6	CASSLADSSSYNEQFF	TGTGCCAGCAGCTTGGCGGACAGTAGCTCCTACAATGAGCAGTTCTTC
TRBJ2-7	-	-	TRBV28	CASSSPHSREQYF	TGTGCCAGCAGTTCGCCCCATTCTAGGGAGCAGTACTTC
TRBJ2-1	-	TRBD2	TRBV7-8	CAIGGSGNEQFF	TGTGCCATAGGCGGGAGTGGCAATGAGCAGTTCTTC
TRBJ1-2	-	-	TRBV30	CAWSATRGGAHHELGYTF	TGTGCCTGGAGTGCAACACGTGGCGGGGCGCATCACGAACTGGGCTACACCTTC
TRBJ2-3	-	TRBD1	TRBV30	CAWSGDRHTDTQYF	TGTGCCTGGAGTGGGGACAGACACACAGATACGCAGTATTTT
TRBJ1-1	-	-	TRBV4-3	CASSQPGANTEAFF	TGCGCCAGCAGCCAACCAGGGGCTAACACTGAAGCTTTCTTT
TRBJ2-5	-	TRBD2	TRBV27	CASSLTLTGGGETQYF	TGTGCCAGCAGTTTGACCCTGACGGGGGGAGGTGAGACCCAGTACTTC
TRBJ2-5	-	TRBD1	TRBV2	CASSGDRVRGGTQYF	TGTGCCAGCAGTGGGGACAGGGTTCGGGGTGGGACCCAGTACTTC
TRBJ1-6	once	TRBD1	TRBV3-1/TRBV3-2	CASSDETGSSSYNSPLHF	TGTGCCAGCAGCGACGAGACAGGGTCGAGCTCCTATAATTCACCCCTCCACTTT
TRBJ2-7	-	TRBD2	TRBV5-4	CASSSRGGLPEEQYF	TGTGCCAGCAGCAGCCGGGGGGGGCTCCCCGAGGAGCAGTACTTC
TRBJ1-2	-	-	TRBV18	CASSPNRPGTLNYGYTF	TGTGCCAGCTCACCCAACCGTCCCGGGACTCTTAACTATGGCTACACCTTC
TRBJ2-1	-	TRBD1	TRBV19	CASSNRGSYNEQFF	TGTGCCAGTAGTAACAGGGGATCCTACAATGAGCAGTTCTTC
TRBJ1-4	-	-	TRBV7-9	CASSPGIPNEKLFF	TGTGCCAGCAGCCCAGGGATCCCTAATGAAAAACTGTTTTTT
TRBJ2-1	-	TRBD1	TRBV7-2	CASSLQGADYNEQFF	TGTGCCAGCAGCTTACAGGGGGCAGACTACAATGAGCAGTTCTTC
TRBJ2-1	-	-	TRBV7-2	CASSLAAGTPRRSYNEQFF	TGTGCCAGCAGCTTAGCCGCGGGGACTCCTAGACGGTCCTACAATGAGCAGTTCTTC
TRBJ2-7	-	TRBD2	TRBV7-2	CASSLRGSGLAGAYEQYF	TGTGCCAGCAGCTTAAGAGGTTCGGGACTAGCGGGAGCTTACGAGCAGTACTTC
TRBJ1-6	-	-	TRBV7-3	CASSLDGRGYNSPLHF	TGTGCCAGCAGCTTAGATGGCAGGGGCTATAATTCACCCCTCCACTTT
TRBJ2-5	-	-	TRBV5-1	CASSFQPEGETQYF	TGCGCCAGCAGCTTTCAACCGGAGGGGGAGACCCAGTACTTC
TRBJ2-7	few	TRBD1	TRBV20-1	CSASGQGAGYEQYF	TGCAGTGCTAGTGGACAGGGGGCCGGGTACGAGCAGTACTTC
TRBJ2-2	-	-	TRBV19	CASSLFNTGELFF	TGTGCCAGTAGTCTTTTCAACACCGGGGAGCTGTTTTTT
TRBJ2-5	-	TRBD1	TRBV7-2	CASSLAKHRGETQYF	TGTGCCAGCAGCTTAGCTAAGCACAGGGGAGAGACCCAGTACTTC
TRBJ2-3	-	TRBD2	TRBV11-1	CASSSTSGVIDTQYF	TGTGCCAGCAGCTCTACTAGCGGGGTGATAGATACGCAGTATTTT